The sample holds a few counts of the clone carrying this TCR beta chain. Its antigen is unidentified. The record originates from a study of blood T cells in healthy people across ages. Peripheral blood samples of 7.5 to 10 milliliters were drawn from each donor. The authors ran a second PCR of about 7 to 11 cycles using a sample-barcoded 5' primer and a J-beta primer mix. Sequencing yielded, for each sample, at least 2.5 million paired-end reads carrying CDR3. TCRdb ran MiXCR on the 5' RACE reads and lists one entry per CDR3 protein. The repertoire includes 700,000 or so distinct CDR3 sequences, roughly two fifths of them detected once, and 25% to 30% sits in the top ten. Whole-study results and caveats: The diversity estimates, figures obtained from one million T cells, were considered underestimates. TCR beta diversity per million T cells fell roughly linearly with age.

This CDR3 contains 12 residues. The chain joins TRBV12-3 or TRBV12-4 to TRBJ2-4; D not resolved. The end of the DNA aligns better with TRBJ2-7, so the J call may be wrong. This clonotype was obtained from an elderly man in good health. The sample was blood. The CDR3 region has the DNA TGTGCCAGCAGTCCGATGGGCCACGAGCAGTACTTC. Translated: CASSPMGHEQYF.